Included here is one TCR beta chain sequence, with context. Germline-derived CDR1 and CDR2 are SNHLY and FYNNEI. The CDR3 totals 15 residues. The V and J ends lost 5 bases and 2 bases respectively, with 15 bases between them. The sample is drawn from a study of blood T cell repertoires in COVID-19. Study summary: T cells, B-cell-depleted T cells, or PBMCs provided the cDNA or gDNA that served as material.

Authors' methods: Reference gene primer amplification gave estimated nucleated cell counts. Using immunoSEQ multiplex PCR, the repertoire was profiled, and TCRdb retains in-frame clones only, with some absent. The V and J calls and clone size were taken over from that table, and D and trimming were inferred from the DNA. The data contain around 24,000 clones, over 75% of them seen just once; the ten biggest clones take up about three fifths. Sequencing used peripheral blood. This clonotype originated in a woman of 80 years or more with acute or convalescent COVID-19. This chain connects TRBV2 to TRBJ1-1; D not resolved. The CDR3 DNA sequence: TGTGCCAGCAGTCTGCCCCGAGCAGGTAACACTGAAGCTTTCTTT. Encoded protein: CASSLPRAGNTEAFF.